These 25 T cell receptor beta chains originate from one sample sequenced in a study of T cells in localized non-small cell lung cancer. The protocol was immunoSEQ multiplex PCR, while the TCRdb copy is restricted to in-frame clones and leaves out a portion. The profile shows fewer than 100,000 clones, 80% of them singletons. This specimen consisted of peripheral blood, obtained before any cancer treatment. These receptors all stem from a female donor over 55 with stage I lung adenocarcinoma.

The J gene is TRBJ1-6, the V gene TRBV4-2; the match to TRBD1 covers 12 bases. The CDR3 spans 15 residues. V trimming: 4 bases; J trimming: 7 bases; junction bases outside the gene matches: 2. Germline loops: CDR1 LGHNA, CDR2 YNFKEQ. Here the CDR3 DNA reads TGTGCCAGCAGCCCAGGGACAGGGGGCAATTCACCCCTCCACTTT. Its translation is CASSPGTGGNSPLHF.

The chain uses TRBV9 and TRBJ2-3, with 11 bases matching TRBD2. CDR1 SGDLS and CDR2 YYNGEE come from the germline V gene. The CDR3 is 15 amino acids. Trimming took 2 bases from V and 2 from J; bases not matched to a gene: 1. Here the CDR3 DNA reads TGTGCCAGCAGCGTGACTAGCGGGGTCACAGATACGCAGTATTTT. It translates to CASSVTSGVTDTQYF. The entire variable domain, with the rest obtained from reference TRBV9 and TRBJ2-3, is as follows: DSGVTQTPKHLITATGQRVTLRCSPRSGDLSVYWYQQSLDQGLQFLIQYYNGEERAKGNILERFSAQQFPDLHSELNLSSLELGDSALYFCASSVTSGVTDTQYFGPGTRLTVL.

The chain combines TRBV11-3 with TRBJ1-3; 7 positions match TRBD1. This CDR3 has 17 residues. With 1 base clipped from V and 0 bases from J, the junction kept 6 bases outside the gene matches. CDR1 SGHNT and CDR2 YENEEA come from the germline V gene. CDR3 nucleotides: TGTGCCAGCAGCTTAGCAACAGGGGCCTCCTCTGGAAACACCATATATTTT. It yields the protein CASSLATGASSGNTIYF.

V and J are TRBV7-9 and TRBJ1-4, with no clear D. This CDR3 spans 16 amino acids. The V and J ends lost 4 bases and 0 bases respectively, with 12 bases between them. Germline V gene sequence: CDR1 SEHNR, CDR2 FQNEAQ (reference sequence). CDR3 bases: TGTGCCAGCAGCTCCGGGGTGGCTTCAACTAATGAAAAACTGTTTTTT. Its translation: CASSSGVASTNEKLFF.

The chain uses TRBV28 and TRBJ2-4; maybe TRBD2 (5 bases). The V end lost 5 bases, the J end lost 0 bases, and 11 bases lay between the germline ends. The CDR3 runs 15 residues. Germline CDR1 and CDR2: MDHEN and SYDVKM. CDR3 protein: CASSPTTQAKNIQYF. CDR3 DNA: TGTGCCAGCAGTCCGACTACCCAAGCCAAAAACATTCAGTACTTC.

This chain connects TRBV5-1 to TRBJ1-2, with 7 bases aligning to TRBD1. This CDR3 comprises 13 residues. Per the germline V gene, CDR1 is SGHRS and CDR2 is YFSETQ. J was trimmed by 7 bases and V by 5 bases; bases with no gene match: 8. Here the CDR3 DNA reads TGCGCCAGCAGTACAGGGGTCTCCTCTGGCTACACCTTC. The encoded protein is CASSTGVSSGYTF.

The chain is built from TRBV6-1 and TRBJ1-1; tentatively, D is TRBD1 (5 bases). The germline gives CDR1 MNHNS, CDR2 SASEGT. Trimming took off 7 bases at V and 4 bases at J, with 10 bases between the two ends. This CDR3 has 12 residues. CDR3: CASIWGGTEAFF. Here the CDR3 DNA reads TGTGCCAGCATATGGGGGGGCACTGAAGCTTTCTTT.

The chain recombines TRBV2 with TRBJ2-2; TRBD1 or TRBD2 may be the D gene (5 bases each). V shed 7 bases and J shed 4 bases, with 16 bases lying between them. From germline, CDR1 is SNHLY and CDR2 FYNNEI. There are 15 residues in the CDR3. The CDR3 sequence: CASTGTRGGTGELFF. The CDR3 coding sequence is TGTGCCAGCACCGGGACCAGAGGCGGCACCGGGGAGCTGTTTTTT.

The rearrangement joins TRBV10-3 to TRBJ2-3; D remains unclear. Per germline, CDR1 ENHRY and CDR2 SYGVKD. V shed 7 bases and J shed 1 base, with 9 bases lying between them. This CDR3 has 13 residues. The CDR3, as DNA: TGTGCCATCAAGGCGGCCCGCACAGATACGCAGTATTTT. Residues: CAIKAARTDTQYF.

The chain couples TRBV15 to TRBJ1-1; the D gene is possibly TRBD1 (5 bases). The germline V gene has CDR1 LNHNV and CDR2 YYDKDF (reference sequence). The V end lost 5 bases, the J end lost 4 bases, and 20 bases lay between the germline ends. This CDR3 spans 16 amino acids. This CDR3 reads CATSPGQLARVTEAFF. DNA of the CDR3: TGTGCCACCAGCCCCGGACAATTGGCCCGAGTCACTGAAGCTTTCTTT.

The chain joins TRBV7-9 to TRBJ2-7; no clear D gene. The germline CDR1 and CDR2 sequences are SEHNR and FQNEAQ (reference sequence). Trimming took 3 bases from V and 4 from J, leaving 4 bases between them. This CDR3 comprises 11 residues. CDR3 DNA: TGTGCCAGCAGCTTTATATACGAGCAGTACTTC. This encodes CASSFIYEQYF.

This chain links TRBV28 with TRBJ2-2; D uncertain. Per germline, CDR1 MDHEN and CDR2 SYDVKM. Trimming stripped 5 bases from V and 6 bases from J, with 4 bases between. This CDR3 region has 11 residues. The CDR3 DNA follows: TGTGCCAGCAGTGACTCCGGGGAGCTGTTTTTT. Translated, it gives CASSDSGELFF.

As to this clone: A read error may account for a junction end that differs from germline. The rearrangement joins TRBV18 to TRBJ1-1; D perhaps matches TRBD1 (5 bases). This CDR3 is 14 amino acids long. The germline V gene encodes CDR1 KGHSH and CDR2 LQKENI. CDR3 bases: TGTGCCAGCTCCCCACAGGCTCAGAACACTGAAGCTTTCTTT. This encodes CASSPQAQNTEAFF.

This chain links TRBV6-1 with TRBJ2-3, with D hard to call. Looked up from germline, CDR1 is MNHNS and CDR2 is SASEGT. V lost 4 bases and J 10 bases, leaving 9 bases between the germline ends. This CDR3 is built from 11 residues. The CDR3 DNA follows: TGTGCCAGCAGTGTTACCCGGCCGCAGTATTTT. Amino acid sequence: CASSVTRPQYF.

The chain uses TRBV19 and TRBJ2-7, with 9 nucleotides matching TRBD1. CDR3 length equals 12 residues. Germline V lookup: CDR1 LNHDA, CDR2 SQIVND (reference sequence). DNA for the CDR3: TGTGCAGCCGGGACAGGGATCTACGAGCAGTACTTC. This encodes CAAGTGIYEQYF.

This clone was detected once. This chain uses TRBV6-5 with TRBJ2-1, with 10 positions matching TRBD1. Germline CDR1 and CDR2: MNHEY and SVGAGI. J lost 7 bases, V lost 6 bases, and 9 bases had no gene match. This CDR3 has 15 residues. DNA for the CDR3: TGTGCCAGCAGAAAATCCGGGACAGGGGTAAATGAGCAGTTCTTC. This translates into CASRKSGTGVNEQFF.

The chain employs TRBV6-5 and TRBJ2-7, with D perhaps matching TRBD1 or TRBD2 (5 bases each). Trimming stripped 4 bases from V and 4 bases from J, with 8 bases between. The CDR3 is made up of 12 amino acids. In germline, CDR1 is MNHEY, CDR2 SVGAGI. The CDR3 nucleotides read TGTGCCAGCAGTTGGGGCGGGTACGAGCAGTACTTC. Translation gives CASSWGGYEQYF.

The rearrangement links TRBV5-4 to TRBJ1-2, with D possibly being TRBD1 (5 bases). The CDR3 extends over 16 amino acids. CDR1 is SGHNT and CDR2 is YYREEE in the germline V gene (reference sequence). Trimming shortened V by 0 bases and J by 0 bases, and 12 bases separated the two germline ends. The CDR3 coding sequence is TGTGCCAGCAGCTTGGGGGGACGGGACCCTAACTATGGCTACACCTTC. It is translated as CASSLGGRDPNYGYTF.

The chain has TRBV28 and TRBJ2-1, with 11 bases aligning to TRBD2. The V and J ends lost 3 bases and 3 bases, in that order; junction bases with no gene match: 7. Germline V gene sequence: CDR1 MDHEN, CDR2 SYDVKM. This CDR3 region has 17 residues. CDR3 DNA sequence: TGTGCCAGCAGTTTGGGACTAGCGGTCGACCACTACAATGAGCAGTTCTTC. It codes for CASSLGLAVDHYNEQFF.

CDR3 region: CASSSRGSGRGNEQYF. The CDR3 coding sequence is TGTGCCAGTAGTTCCCGGGGTAGCGGGAGAGGTAACGAGCAGTACTTC. The chain uses TRBV19 and TRBJ2-7; TRBD2 aligns across 9 bases. The CDR3 covers 16 residues. The germline V gene has CDR1 LNHDA and CDR2 SQIVND (reference sequence). The junction had 13 bases not matched to a gene; V was cut back by 5 bases and J by 5 bases.

This clone has just one count. The V call is TRBV10-3, the J call TRBJ2-7, with 7 bases lining up with TRBD1. The CDR3 is 13 residues long. Germline CDR1 and CDR2: ENHRY and SYGVKD. Unmatched junction bases numbered 7, after V lost 5 bases and J lost 6 bases. The CDR3 loop is CAISRNTGAEQYF. The CDR3, as DNA: TGTGCCATCAGTCGCAACACAGGGGCCGAGCAGTACTTC.

V is TRBV5-8 and J is TRBJ2-7; D not resolved. CDR1 and CDR2 from the germline V gene are SGHTS and YDEGEE. This CDR3 spans 11 amino acids. V was trimmed by 2 bases and J by 3 bases, leaving 3 bases between them. The CDR3 loop is CASSLYYEQYF. The CDR3 region has the DNA TGTGCCAGCAGCTTATACTACGAGCAGTACTTC.

The sample holds one count of this clone. This sequence joins TRBV7-9 and TRBJ2-1; D call uncertain. CDR3 length equals 14 residues. V shed 7 bases and J shed 0 bases, with 10 bases lying between them. Germline lookup yields CDR1 SEHNR and CDR2 FQNEAQ (reference sequence). The CDR3, as DNA: TGTGCCAGCACCCCCATGGGCTCCTACAATGAGCAGTTCTTC. Translating it yields CASTPMGSYNEQFF.

J is TRBJ2-7 and V is TRBV27; no reliable D call. V was trimmed by 6 bases and J by 2 bases, leaving 11 bases between them. The CDR3 covers 13 residues. Germline lookup yields CDR1 MNHEY and CDR2 SMNVEV (reference sequence). In nucleotides, the CDR3 is TGTGCCAGCAGAACCGGACGGACCTACGAGCAGTACTTC. Protein product: CASRTGRTYEQYF.

The chain links TRBV10-3 to TRBJ2-7; 12 bases line up with TRBD2. Trimming cost V 4 bases and J 6 bases; bases outside gene matches: 7. CDR3 size: 15 residues. Per germline, CDR1 ENHRY and CDR2 SYGVKD. The DNA of the CDR3 is TGTGCCATCAGTGTCGACTTGACTAGCGGGAGCGAGCAGTACTTC. It translates to CAISVDLTSGSEQYF.